A selection of T cell receptor beta chains follows, all from one sample in a study of Graves' ophthalmopathy and Graves' hyperthyroidism. TCRdb called the multiplex PCR reads again in MiXCR, with one record for every CDR3 protein. The sample yields approximately 480,000 distinct CDR3 sequences, under 15% seen once. The sequencing input was blood. Receptors were obtained from a woman aged 25 to 39 with Graves' ophthalmopathy. Both conserved end residues are part of each CDR3. The D gene is left open where the match is weak. Where a row states a size, it is once, few, many or the class of an expanded clone; other rows omit it.

J: TRBJ1-1; D: .; size: many; V: TRBV3-1; CDR3: CASSPGTELGAFF; DNA: TGTGCCAGCAGCCCCGGGACGGAACTTGGGGCTTTCTTT
J: TRBJ2-2; D: .; size: few; V: TRBV30; CDR3: CAWRAGYGGELFF; DNA: TGTGCCTGGAGGGCAGGGTATGGCGGGGAGCTGTTTTTT
J: TRBJ2-7; D: .; size: many; V: TRBV11-2; CDR3: CASSLGVGPEQYF; DNA: TGTGCCAGCAGCTTGGGCGTGGGACCCGAGCAGTACTTC
J: TRBJ2-7; D: .; size: many; V: TRBV27; CDR3: CASSLTWDQAYEQYF; DNA: TGTGCCAGCAGTTTAACGTGGGACCAGGCCTACGAGCAGTACTTC
J: TRBJ1-1; D: TRBD1; size: .; V: TRBV11-2; CDR3: CSTPTGQGGTEAFF; DNA: TGTTCCACACCCACCGGACAGGGGGGCACTGAAGCTTTCTTT
J: TRBJ2-7; D: TRBD1; size: many; V: TRBV7-9; CDR3: CASSSAGQGIHEQYF; DNA: TGTGCCAGCAGCTCCGCGGGACAGGGGATTCACGAGCAGTACTTC
J: TRBJ1-2; D: .; size: many; V: TRBV2; CDR3: CASRAGTFYGYTF; DNA: TGTGCCAGCAGGGCCGGGACATTCTATGGCTACACCTTC
J: TRBJ1-3; D: .; size: .; V: TRBV11-1; CDR3: CASSPRDTSSGNTIYF; DNA: TGTGCCAGCAGCCCGCGGGACACGAGCTCTGGAAACACCATATATTTT
J: TRBJ1-2; D: .; size: .; V: TRBV27; CDR3: CASSLAGRGSYGFTF; DNA: TGTGCCAGCAGTTTGGCAGGGAGAGGCTCCTATGGCTTCACCTTC
J: TRBJ1-2; D: .; size: many; V: TRBV19; CDR3: CASRTRNGYTF; DNA: TGTGCCAGTAGGACGAGAAATGGCTACACCTTC
J: TRBJ1-1; D: .; size: many; V: TRBV12-3/TRBV12-4; CDR3: CASRDGPVNTEAFF; DNA: TGTGCCAGCAGAGACGGACCTGTGAACACTGAAGCTTTCTTT
J: TRBJ2-5; D: TRBD2; size: many; V: TRBV6-5; CDR3: CASKAGRETQYF; DNA: TGTGCCAGTAAAGCGGGACGTGAGACCCAGTACTTC
J: TRBJ1-1; D: .; size: many; V: TRBV6-1; CDR3: CASRSVQVNTEAFF; DNA: TGTGCCAGCAGGTCGGTCCAGGTAAACACTGAAGCTTTCTTT
J: TRBJ2-4; D: .; size: many; V: TRBV11-3; CDR3: CASSLSQNIQYF; DNA: TGTGCCAGCAGCTTATCCCAAAACATTCAGTACTTC
J: TRBJ1-1; D: .; size: many; V: TRBV27; CDR3: CASTSADLNTEAFF; DNA: TGTGCCAGCACCAGTGCGGATTTGAACACTGAAGCTTTCTTT